This is a list of T cell receptor beta chains from one sample in a study of blood T cell repertoires in COVID-19. TCRdb's table, derived via immunoSEQ multiplex PCR, lists solely in-frame clones and lacks some. The sample gives roughly 380,000 clones, less than 90% of which show up once; around 3% is in the top ten. Sequencing used PBMCs or T cells enriched from blood (not recorded which). The receptors shown here come from a woman in her 30s who had recovered from COVID-19. The CDR3 runs from the conserved cysteine through the conserved F or W. Each record gives: CDR3 length, D gene, V gene, J gene, clone size, CDR3 DNA, CDR3 protein. A D gene is named only where the DNA matches it firmly. Where a row states a size, it is once, few, many or the class of an expanded clone; other rows omit it.

16	TRBD1	TRBV7-9	TRBJ1-1	-	TGTGCCAGCAGTCTCGGACAGGGGGGGACGAACACTGAAGCTTTCTTT	CASSLGQGGTNTEAFF
13	-	TRBV27	TRBJ2-3	-	TGTGCCAGCAGTGCAACAGGGACGGATACGCAGTATTTT	CASSATGTDTQYF
14	-	TRBV7-8	TRBJ1-5	-	TGTGCCAGCAGCGTCGGGGAGCCAACTCAGCCCCAGCATTTT	CASSVGEPTQPQHF
17	TRBD2	TRBV28	TRBJ2-7	-	TGTGCCGCAGAGGGGACTAGCGGTTTCAGAGGCGGTTACGAGCAGTACTTC	CAAEGTSGFRGGYEQYF
17	TRBD1	TRBV2	TRBJ2-6	-	TGTGCCAGCTGGCCGGGACAGGGAGTTTCTGGGGCCAACGTCCTGACTTTC	CASWPGQGVSGANVLTF
15	-	TRBV6-1	TRBJ1-2	-	TGTGCCAGCAGTGAAGGACTGGAACGTCGGTATGGCTACACCTTC	CASSEGLERRYGYTF
11	-	TRBV5-1	TRBJ2-7	-	TGCGCCAGCAGGGAGCAGGGGGAGCAGTACTTC	CASREQGEQYF
13	-	TRBV7-9	TRBJ1-1	-	TGTGCCAGCAGCTTAGAGGGTACGGGAGAAGCTTTCTTT	CASSLEGTGEAFF
14	-	TRBV2	TRBJ1-5	once	TGTGCCAGCAGTTTGGACAGCGGAAATCAGCCCCAGCATTTT	CASSLDSGNQPQHF
15	TRBD1	TRBV5-6	TRBJ2-1	-	TGTGCCAGCAGCTTGGGAGAGGGGGCGCAAAATGAGCAGTTCTTC	CASSLGEGAQNEQFF
16	TRBD1	TRBV5-1	TRBJ2-1	-	TGCGCCAGCAGCTTGGAAGCAGGGGGTTACTACAATGAGCAGTTCTTC	CASSLEAGGYYNEQFF
14	-	TRBV27	TRBJ2-1	-	TGTGCCAGCAGTCCCGCACCATCGGACAATGAGCAGTTCTTC	CASSPAPSDNEQFF
16	TRBD2	TRBV6-5	TRBJ2-3	-	TGTGCCAGCAGTTACGGGAGCGGGGGGGTCCCTGATACGCAGTATTTT	CASSYGSGGVPDTQYF
15	-	TRBV5-1	TRBJ2-3	-	TGCGCCAGCAGCTTGGTCGGACAGTATGGGGATACGCAGTATTTT	CASSLVGQYGDTQYF
13	TRBD1	TRBV5-6	TRBJ1-2	-	TGTGCCAGCAGCGGACAGGGGGCCTATGGCTACACCTTC	CASSGQGAYGYTF
15	-	TRBV5-1	TRBJ1-4	-	TGCGCCAGCAGCTTGGTAGGAGAAGCTAATGAAAAACTGTTTTTT	CASSLVGEANEKLFF
15	-	TRBV7-2	TRBJ1-1	-	TGTGCCAGCAGCTCCCAGGCGGGGGTGAACACTGAAGCTTTCTTT	CASSSQAGVNTEAFF
16	TRBD2	TRBV4-2	TRBJ2-7	-	TGTGCCAGCAGCTTGGGACTAGCGGGAGGTACCTACGAGCAGTACTTC	CASSLGLAGGTYEQYF
14	TRBD2	TRBV29-1	TRBJ2-7	few	TGCAGCGCCGGAGGGACTAGCGGAGTCTACGAGCAGTACTTC	CSAGGTSGVYEQYF
15	TRBD1	TRBV6-1	TRBJ2-1	-	TGTGCCAGCAGTGAAGGGACAGGGGAGGACAATGAGCAGTTCTTC	CASSEGTGEDNEQFF
20	TRBD1	TRBV19	TRBJ1-1	-	TGTGCCAGTAGTCTCAAAGGATCACCTTACGGGACAGTCCGTGGAGCTGAAGCTTTCTTT	CASSLKGSPYGTVRGAEAFF
17	TRBD1	TRBV29-1	TRBJ2-5	-	TGCAGCGTTGAATCAACCGGGACAGGGCATTTTCTAGAGACCCAGTACTTC	CSVESTGTGHFLETQYF
16	-	TRBV5-5	TRBJ1-5	-	TGTGCCAGCAGCCCACGAACCGGACAGAGCAATCAGCCCCAGCATTTT	CASSPRTGQSNQPQHF
14	-	TRBV12-5	TRBJ1-2	-	TGTGCTAGTGGTTTGCAGGGACTAATCGGTGGCTACACCTTC	CASGLQGLIGGYTF
16	-	TRBV5-8	TRBJ1-2	-	TGTGCCAGCAGCTTGTTTCAGGACAGTCGTAACTATGGCTACACCTTC	CASSLFQDSRNYGYTF
15	-	TRBV19	TRBJ2-2	-	TGTGCCAGTAGTATTTATGCAGTTGACACCGGGGAGCTGTTTTTT	CASSIYAVDTGELFF
16	-	TRBV5-1	TRBJ2-3	-	TGCGCCAGCAGCTTGGCCACTGGTGGGAGGAGAGATACGCAGTATTTT	CASSLATGGRRDTQYF
14	-	TRBV6-5	TRBJ2-2	-	TGTGCCAGCAGCCAGGGCCCGATCACCGGGGAGCTGTTTTTT	CASSQGPITGELFF
15	TRBD1	TRBV19	TRBJ2-5	-	TGTGCCAGTAGTTCAGGACAGGCCCCCGGGGAGACCCAGTACTTC	CASSSGQAPGETQYF
12	-	TRBV30	TRBJ1-6	-	TGTGCCTGGAGTGTGGAGCCCCCACCCCTCCACTTT	CAWSVEPPPLHF
14	TRBD1	TRBV5-1	TRBJ2-7	-	TGCGCCAGCAGGGGACAGGGAACCTCCTACGAGCAGTACTTC	CASRGQGTSYEQYF
15	-	TRBV24-1	TRBJ2-7	-	TGTGCCACCAGTGATTTGGGACACCCTTCCTACGAGCAGTACTTC	CATSDLGHPSYEQYF
16	-	TRBV13	TRBJ2-1	-	TGTGCCAGCAGCTTAGGCCGCGGCGGGGGCCGCAATGAGCAGTTCTTC	CASSLGRGGGRNEQFF
14	TRBD2	TRBV6-6	TRBJ2-3	-	TGTGCCAGCGGGCCGGGAGGGCTCGCAGATACGCAGTATTTT	CASGPGGLADTQYF
11	-	TRBV20-1	TRBJ2-1	-	TGCAGTGCTCCTAGATACAATGAGCAGTTCTTC	CSAPRYNEQFF
15	TRBD1	TRBV18	TRBJ1-1	-	TGTGCCAGCTCAACGGGGCAGGGGGTGAACACTGAAGCTTTCTTT	CASSTGQGVNTEAFF
13	-	TRBV28	TRBJ2-7	few	TGTGCCAGCAGTCCCCTCGGAGGTCACGAGCAGTACTTC	CASSPLGGHEQYF
13	TRBD1	TRBV27	TRBJ1-5	-	TGTGCCAGCAGTACAGGGGGCAGTCAGCCCCAGCATTTT	CASSTGGSQPQHF
13	TRBD1	TRBV5-4	TRBJ1-2	-	TGTGCCAGCAGCTTGACAGGGGTGGCTGGCTACACCTTC	CASSLTGVAGYTF
13	-	TRBV12-3/TRBV12-4	TRBJ1-4	-	TGTGCCAGCAGCGCGGGGGGGGATGAAAAACTGTTTTTT	CASSAGGDEKLFF
14	TRBD2	TRBV7-2	TRBJ2-1	-	TGTGCCAGCAGCCCCCCCGGGACTAGCAATGAGCAGTTCTTC	CASSPPGTSNEQFF
15	TRBD2	TRBV27	TRBJ2-5	-	TGTGCCAGCAGTTGGACTAGCGGTAACCAAGAGACCCAGTACTTC	CASSWTSGNQETQYF
13	TRBD1	TRBV2	TRBJ2-7	-	TGTGCCAGCAACAAGGACAGGGTGTACGAGCAGTACTTC	CASNKDRVYEQYF
13	TRBD1	TRBV4-2	TRBJ1-1	few	TGTGCCAGCAGCCGAGACAGGGTCACTGAAGCTTTCTTT	CASSRDRVTEAFF
14	-	TRBV6-5	TRBJ1-5	-	TGTGCCAGCGAGGCAGGGGCCCGCAATCAGCCCCAGCATTTT	CASEAGARNQPQHF
12	-	TRBV7-9	TRBJ1-4	-	TGTGCCAGCAGCTTATTCGCGGGGAACTCGATTTTT	CASSLFAGNSIF
14	-	TRBV5-1	TRBJ1-3	-	TGCGCCAGCAGCTCCGGAACAGATGGAAACACCATATATTTT	CASSSGTDGNTIYF
13	-	TRBV6-5	TRBJ2-3	-	TGTGCCACCCTGGGGGGAGGCACAGATACGCAGTATTTT	CATLGGGTDTQYF
14	-	TRBV28	TRBJ1-5	-	TGTGCCAGCAGACTGCCGACGGTAGGGGAGCCCCAGCATTTT	CASRLPTVGEPQHF
15	-	TRBV7-9	TRBJ1-3	-	TGTGCCAGCAGCTTAGCACAGGGACAAGGAAACACCATATATTTT	CASSLAQGQGNTIYF
15	TRBD1	TRBV2	TRBJ1-6	-	TGTGCCAGCAGTGATAGGGCAGGGGGAAATTCACCCCTCCACTTT	CASSDRAGGNSPLHF
15	TRBD2	TRBV5-4	TRBJ2-3	-	TGTGCCAGCAGCCCTAGCGGGGGCCGCACAGATACGCAGTATTTT	CASSPSGGRTDTQYF
14	-	TRBV9	TRBJ2-7	-	TGTGCCAGCAGCGTAGCCCCCCTCGGGAGCGAGCAGTACTTC	CASSVAPLGSEQYF
14	-	TRBV9	TRBJ1-2	-	TGTGCCAGCAGCGTAGATGGAGTGGGGAGAATTCACACCTTC	CASSVDGVGRIHTF
15	TRBD1	TRBV6-5	TRBJ1-5	-	TGTGCCAGCAGCTGGGACAGGGATAGCAATCAGCCCCAGCATTTT	CASSWDRDSNQPQHF
18	TRBD1	TRBV2	TRBJ1-5	-	TGTGCCAGCAGTGTTAAGGCGGGACAGGGGGGAAGAGGACAGCCCCAGCATTTT	CASSVKAGQGGRGQPQHF
15	-	TRBV3-1/TRBV3-2	TRBJ2-1	once	TGTGCCAGCAGCCCCCTCTTTCCGGGGTCCAATGAGCAGTTCTTC	CASSPLFPGSNEQFF
16	TRBD1	TRBV19	TRBJ2-2	-	TGTGCCAGCCCCCCTTCGGACAGGGGGCGAACCGGGGAGCTGTTTTTT	CASPPSDRGRTGELFF
14	-	TRBV9	TRBJ2-7	once	TGTGCCAGCAGCGTAGGAAGTGTGGAGAGCGAGCAGTACTTC	CASSVGSVESEQYF
15	TRBD2	TRBV19	TRBJ2-7	once	TGTGCCAGTAGTAAGATAGCGGGGGGAACTAACGAGCAGTACTTC	CASSKIAGGTNEQYF